Below are 15 T cell receptor beta chains sequenced from a single sample in a study of CD8 T cells in Susac syndrome. It was with random hexamers that roughly 0.5 to 1 ug RNA was reverse transcribed. TCRdb processed the immunoSEQ multiplex PCR reads anew with MiXCR; each CDR3 protein has one entry. The sample has around 220,000 distinct CDR3 sequences, 92% seen once. What was sequenced was CD8+ T cells from PBMCs. The origin of the receptors is a human donor with multiple sclerosis.

This rearrangement joins TRBV2 to TRBJ2-2; D unresolved. V was pared by 6 bases and J by 4 bases, with 9 bases between. The CDR3 loop spans 13 amino acids. Germline V gives CDR1 SNHLY, CDR2 FYNNEI. This CDR3 is CASRAYFTGELFF. Written as DNA, the CDR3 is TGTGCCAGCAGGGCCTACTTCACCGGGGAGCTGTTTTTT. Full variable domain (remainder filled in from reference TRBV2 and TRBJ2-2): EPEVTQTPSHQVTQMGQEVILRCVPISNHLYFYWYRQILGQKVEFLVSFYNNEISEKSEIFDDQFSVERPDGSNFTLKIRSTKLEDSAMYFCASRAYFTGELFFGEGSRLTVL.

The chain links TRBV7-8 to TRBJ2-2; 14 bases are a match to TRBD2. The CDR3 consists of 21 residues. Per germline, CDR1 SGHVS and CDR2 FQNEAQ. Trimming took 0 bases from V and 3 from J; bases not matched to a gene: 12. CDR3 in amino acids: CASSLAPPGLAGESHTGELFF. The CDR3 nucleotides read TGTGCCAGCAGCTTAGCCCCTCCGGGACTAGCGGGAGAGTCCCACACCGGGGAGCTGTTTTTT.

V gene TRBV5-4 combines with J gene TRBJ2-5; D is perhaps TRBD1 (6 bases). The V and J ends lost 4 bases and 5 bases respectively, with 12 bases between them. Germline CDR1 and CDR2: SGHNT and YYREEE (reference sequence). The CDR3 extends over 13 amino acids. The CDR3 region has the DNA TGTGCCAGCAGCGAAACAGGGAAGGAGACCCAGTACTTC. Amino acid sequence: CASSETGKETQYF.

This chain links TRBV19 with TRBJ2-7, with D hard to call. This CDR3 region has 12 residues. V lost 5 bases to trimming and J lost 5 bases, with 10 bases between them. The germline V gene encodes CDR1 LNHDA and CDR2 SQIVND (reference sequence). CDR3 sequence (DNA): TGTGCCAGTAGTGGCCGAACCAACGAGCAGTACTTC. Residues: CASSGRTNEQYF.

V and J are TRBV7-9 and TRBJ2-1, with D possibly being TRBD2 (5 bases). The CDR3 runs 16 residues. V was pared by 4 bases and J by 0 bases, with 13 bases between. Germline-derived CDR1 and CDR2 are SEHNR and FQNEAQ (reference sequence). CDR3 amino acids: CASSSLVGSSYNEQFF. In DNA form, the CDR3 reads TGTGCCAGCAGCTCCCTAGTGGGGAGCTCCTACAATGAGCAGTTCTTC.

The rearrangement joins TRBV4-3 to TRBJ2-3, with 11 positions matching TRBD2. V shed 0 bases and J 8 bases; nucleotides not matched to a gene: 10. This CDR3 has 17 amino acids. CDR1 and CDR2 from the germline V gene are LGHNA and YSLEER. CDR3 loop: CASSQDRLAGGEGTQYF. The CDR3 nucleotides read TGCGCCAGCAGCCAAGATAGGCTAGCGGGAGGTGAGGGTACGCAGTATTTT.

The V call is TRBV19, the J call TRBJ1-2; D unclear. Germline V gene sequence: CDR1 LNHDA, CDR2 SQIVND (reference sequence). The CDR3 consists of 13 residues. With 6 bases removed from V and 4 bases from J, the gap between germline ends came to 12 bases. The CDR3 sequence is CASSYRTAYGYTF. CDR3 coding DNA: TGTGCCAGTAGCTATAGAACAGCCTATGGCTACACCTTC.

The chain employs TRBV5-1 and TRBJ2-5; 13 bases fit TRBD2. There are 17 residues in the CDR3. Germline V gene lookup returns CDR1 SGHRS and CDR2 YFSETQ. V lost 0 bases to trimming and J lost 0 bases; unmatched junction nucleotides: 2. CDR3 protein: CASSLGLAGGNQETQYF. Written as DNA, the CDR3 is TGCGCCAGCAGCTTGGGACTAGCGGGGGGAAACCAAGAGACCCAGTACTTC. The full variable domain, rest sourced from reference TRBV5-1 and TRBJ2-5, is KAGVTQTPRYLIKTRGQQVTLSCSPISGHRSVSWYQQTPGQGLQFLFEYFSETQRNKGNFPGRFSGRQFSNSRSEMNVSTLELGDSALYLCASSLGLAGGNQETQYFGPGTRLLVL.

V usage is TRBV13 and J usage is TRBJ1-1, with D possibly matching TRBD1 (5 bases). This CDR3 has 13 amino acids. Germline V gene lookup returns CDR1 PRHDT and CDR2 FYEKMQ (reference sequence). Between the trimmed V and J ends, which lost 8 bases and 2 bases, there was a span of 12 bases. CDR3 sequence (DNA): TGTGCCAGCGCACCAGGGATAAACACTGAAGCTTTCTTT. As protein: CASAPGINTEAFF.

The count of this clonotype is one. The chain carries TRBV19 and TRBJ2-4; weak D call: TRBD2 (6 bases). V gave up 5 bases and J gave up 2 bases, with 13 bases separating them. The CDR3 consists of 15 residues. CDR1 and CDR2 (germline): LNHDA, SQIVND (reference sequence). The CDR3 DNA reads as TGTGCCAGTAGTCTAACCGGGAGACCCAAAAACATTCAGTACTTC. Translated, it gives CASSLTGRPKNIQYF.

The chain links TRBV29-1 to TRBJ1-4, with TRBD1 as a possible D gene (5 bases). The germline V gene has CDR1 SQVTM and CDR2 ANQGSEA. This CDR3 region has 14 residues. V was cut by 7 bases and J by 7 bases, with 19 bases left in between. CDR3 sequence (DNA): TGCAGCGCAGCCGAAGTAGGGGCAGTTGAAAAACTGTTTTTT. It encodes CSAAEVGAVEKLFF.

This sequence joins TRBV13 and TRBJ2-3, with 13 bases lining up with TRBD2. CDR1 PRHDT and CDR2 FYEKMQ come from the germline V gene (reference sequence). This CDR3 region has 20 residues. The V segment lost 5 bases and the J segment 8 bases; nucleotides outside the gene matches: 22. The CDR3: CASSPQLAGGPAWGGATQYF. CDR3 coding DNA: TGTGCCAGCAGCCCCCAACTAGCGGGGGGGCCGGCGTGGGGAGGTGCTACGCAGTATTTT.

J is TRBJ2-1 and V is TRBV12-3 or TRBV12-4; TRBD2 is a possible D gene (6 bases). This CDR3 is built from 15 residues. V shed 6 bases and J shed 5 bases, with 17 bases lying between them. The CDR3 loop reads CASRVGLRPNNEQFF. The DNA for the CDR3 is TGTGCCAGCAGAGTGGGACTTCGCCCTAACAATGAGCAGTTCTTC.

This clonotype was counted only a few times. For the CDR3, the DNA is TGTGCCAGCAATGGGGGCACTGAAGCTTTCTTT. This codes for CASNGGTEAFF. This chain uses TRBV7-9 with TRBJ1-1; D possibly corresponds to TRBD1 (5 bases). This CDR3 has 11 amino acids. Trimming took off 7 bases at V and 4 bases at J, with 7 bases between the two ends. CDR1 is SEHNR and CDR2 is FQNEAQ in the germline V gene (reference sequence).

The V call is TRBV29-1, the J call TRBJ1-4; D not resolved. The V end lost 6 bases, the J end lost 4 bases, and 9 bases lay between the germline ends. Germline V gene lookup returns CDR1 SQVTM and CDR2 ANQGSEA. This CDR3 is 12 amino acids long. DNA of the CDR3: TGCAGCGTCTGGGCCGGTAATGAAAAACTGTTTTTT. Its protein is CSVWAGNEKLFF.